These 27 T cell receptor beta chains share one sample of origin, sequenced in a study of blood T cell repertoires in COVID-19 (dated by TCRdb to the early 2020s). Library preparation was by the immunoSEQ multiplex PCR assay. TCRdb provides this immuneACCESS table in a form limited to in-frame rearrangements. Some clones are lacking; in checked studies, under half of them reflect an unresolved V gene, and why the rest are absent is not known. This sample is represented by 140,000 to 150,000 clones; 80% to 90% of them were singletons. The leading ten clones occupy 3% to 3.5% of the sample. Sequences were obtained from peripheral blood. These receptors were taken from a woman between 55 and 75 years old with active COVID-19.

This clone appeared a few times. The CDR3 reads CASSISRGGGPQHF. CDR3 nucleotide sequence: TGTGCCAGTAGTATATCCAGGGGTGGGGGGCCCCAGCATTTT. The chain joins TRBV19 to TRBJ1-5; tentatively, D is TRBD1 (6 bases). CDR1 and CDR2 from the germline V gene are LNHDA and SQIVND (reference sequence). V gave up 2 bases and J gave up 9 bases, with 14 bases separating them. CDR3 size: 14 residues.

The CDR3 nucleotides read TGTGCCAGCAGCTCTGGGGGACTAGCGGGAGGCCGCGAGCAGTACTTC. Translation gives CASSSGGLAGGREQYF. The chain couples TRBV5-4 to TRBJ2-7, with TRBD2 matching over 15 bases. Per the germline V gene, CDR1 is SGHNT and CDR2 is YYREEE (reference sequence). The J segment lost 6 bases and the V segment lost 3 bases, leaving 7 bases of the junction unmatched. The CDR3 extends over 16 amino acids.

The chain employs TRBV27 and TRBJ2-5; 8 positions match TRBD2. The germline CDR1 and CDR2 sequences are MNHEY and SMNVEV (reference sequence). The CDR3 is 15 amino acids. After removal of 0 bases from V and 9 bases from J, the junction contained 9 bases not matched to a gene. The DNA of the CDR3 is TGTGCCAGCAGTTTATCGGGGGCGGGAGGCACGGCCCAGTACTTC. It translates to CASSLSGAGGTAQYF.

The chain is built from TRBV28 and TRBJ2-5; TRBD2 matches 12 bases. The CDR3 is 16 residues long. Germline V gives CDR1 MDHEN, CDR2 SYDVKM. The J segment lost 5 bases and the V segment lost 5 bases, leaving 9 bases of the junction unmatched. The DNA of the CDR3 is TGTGCCAGCAGTCCCCCGGGACTAGCGGGCCCGGAGACCCAGTACTTC. This codes for CASSPPGLAGPETQYF.

This sequence joins TRBV7-3 and TRBJ2-3; D might be TRBD2 (5 bases). The germline CDR1 and CDR2 sequences are SGHTA and FQGTGA. The CDR3 is made up of 16 amino acids. Trimming took 0 bases from V and 4 from J, leaving 14 bases between them. The CDR3 DNA reads TGTGCCAGCAGCTTAACGATAGGGAGCGGTTCAGATACGCAGTATTTT. Encoded protein: CASSLTIGSGSDTQYF.

The V gene is TRBV28, the J gene TRBJ1-2; D is uncertain. Germline assignment: CDR1 MDHEN and CDR2 SYDVKM. The V end lost 6 bases, the J end lost 2 bases, and 19 bases lay between the germline ends. This CDR3 spans 16 amino acids. The CDR3 DNA follows: TGTGCCAGCAGCTCGCCGGCCGAGCGACCCAACTATGGCTACACCTTC. Translated, it gives CASSSPAERPNYGYTF.

The chain has TRBV28 and TRBJ1-3; 9 nucleotides line up with TRBD1. The V gene end was trimmed by 6 bases and the J gene end by 2 bases; junction bases not matched to a gene: 8. Germline assignment: CDR1 MDHEN and CDR2 SYDVKM. This CDR3 region has 16 residues. CDR3 in DNA: TGTGCCAGCAGCAGAGGAGACAGGGGGACTGGAAACACCATATATTTT. This codes for CASSRGDRGTGNTIYF.

A remark on this clone: The same CDR3 arises from other DNA sequences in this sample as well. The gene calls are TRBV11-2 and TRBJ2-7, with 7 bases that match TRBD1. The V gene end was trimmed by 5 bases and the J gene end by 2 bases; junction bases not matched to a gene: 6. The CDR3 covers 14 residues. Germline loops: CDR1 SGHAT, CDR2 FQNNGV. The CDR3 DNA is TGTGCCAGCAGCGGTCCGGGACAGCCCTACGAGCAGTACTTC. Its protein product is CASSGPGQPYEQYF.

This chain joins TRBV19 and TRBJ1-3, with TRBD1 identical over 7 bases. V gave up 8 bases and J gave up 8 bases; unmatched junction bases: 15. The CDR3 has 15 residues. Germline V CDR1 and CDR2: LNHDA, SQIVND (reference sequence). CDR3 sequence (DNA): TGTGCCAGTGCGACAACAGGGGCCGTCTCTGACACCATATATTTT. It is translated as CASATTGAVSDTIYF.

J is TRBJ2-5 and V is TRBV6-2 or TRBV6-3; possibly TRBD2 for D (5 bases). The CDR3 totals 14 residues. In germline, CDR1 is MNHEY, CDR2 SVGEGT. Trimming removed 2 bases from V and 5 bases from J, with 12 bases in between. The CDR3 sequence is CASSYIGLGETQYF. CDR3 bases: TGTGCCAGCAGTTACATAGGACTGGGGGAGACCCAGTACTTC.

V and J are TRBV21-1 and TRBJ2-3; TRBD2 was called by the table and not checked on the DNA. TRBV21-1 represents a pseudogene. The CDR3 length is 16 residues. This CDR3 reads CARGRWREGRTDTQYF. In DNA, the CDR3 is TGTGCCAGGGGCCGGTGGAGAGAGGGAAGGACAGATACGCAGTATTTT.

The V gene is TRBV27, the J gene TRBJ1-1; 8 positions agree with TRBD1. The junction had 9 bases not matched to a gene; V was cut back by 6 bases and J by 0 bases. Germline lookup yields CDR1 MNHEY and CDR2 SMNVEV (reference sequence). CDR3 length equals 16 residues. The CDR3 DNA reads TGTGCCAGCAGAACCTGGCAGGGACAGGTGAACACTGAAGCTTTCTTT. Its translation: CASRTWQGQVNTEAFF.

This chain links TRBV7-9 with TRBJ2-1, with D unresolved. Between the trimmed V and J ends, which lost 1 base and 3 bases, there was a span of 10 bases. Germline CDR1 and CDR2: SEHNR and FQNEAQ (reference sequence). This CDR3 has 15 amino acids. Here the CDR3 reads CASSLVSASYNEQFF. CDR3 sequence (DNA): TGTGCCAGCAGCTTAGTAAGCGCCAGCTACAATGAGCAGTTCTTC.

This rearrangement joins TRBV5-1 to TRBJ1-4; the D is unclear. The length of the CDR3 is 14 residues. In germline, CDR1 is SGHRS, CDR2 YFSETQ. Trimming left V 3 bases short and J 2 bases short, with 8 bases between. The CDR3: CASSSGGTNEKLFF. The CDR3 nucleotides read TGCGCCAGCAGCTCTGGAGGGACTAATGAAAAACTGTTTTTT.

The count of this clone is one. CDR3 in DNA: TGTGCCAGCAGATCCGGGACAGGGAACAATGAGCAGTTCTTC. The encoded protein is CASRSGTGNNEQFF. The chain employs TRBV7-9 and TRBJ2-1; 9 bases agree with TRBD1. V was clipped by 6 bases and J by 5 bases; unmatched bases: 5. The CDR3 is 14 amino acids. Germline V gene lookup returns CDR1 SEHNR and CDR2 FQNEAQ (reference sequence).

About this clone itself: The junction departs from the called germline gene at one end, perhaps through a read error. V usage is TRBV5-1 and J usage is TRBJ2-2, with 8 nucleotides matching TRBD1. This CDR3 region has 17 residues. CDR1 is SGHRS and CDR2 is YFSETQ in the germline V gene. In DNA, the CDR3 is TGCGCCAGCAGCGTCTACTCTCAGGGGGCGAAGACCGGGGAGCTGTTTTTT. It specifies CASSVYSQGAKTGELFF.

This rearrangement joins TRBV25-1 to TRBJ1-1; TRBD1 is a possible D gene (5 bases). V shed 3 bases and J shed 3 bases, with 17 bases lying between them. The CDR3 totals 16 residues. CDR1 and CDR2 from the germline V gene are MGHDK and SYGVNS. This chain's CDR3 is CASSDGLRGLDTEAFF. The CDR3 DNA reads as TGTGCCAGCAGTGACGGGCTACGGGGGTTGGACACTGAAGCTTTCTTT.

The chain couples TRBV28 to TRBJ1-2; D call uncertain. With 6 bases removed from V and 0 bases from J, the gap between germline ends came to 14 bases. CDR1 is MDHEN, CDR2 SYDVKM, per germline. The length of the CDR3 is 15 residues. The CDR3 protein is CASRYRGLTNYGYTF. The CDR3 nucleotides are TGTGCCAGCAGGTACCGCGGACTTACTAACTATGGCTACACCTTC.

V gene TRBV27 combines with J gene TRBJ2-3; 9 bases are a match to TRBD2. CDR1 and CDR2 from the germline V gene are MNHEY and SMNVEV (reference sequence). CDR3 size: 16 residues. V gave up 1 base and J gave up 4 bases; unmatched junction bases: 6. CDR3 nucleotide sequence: TGTGCCAGCAGTTTATACGCTAGCGGGAACCCAGATACGCAGTATTTT. Protein: CASSLYASGNPDTQYF.

This CDR3 is CASSARNEKLFF. In DNA, the CDR3 is TGTGCCAGCAGCGCGCGCAATGAAAAACTGTTTTTT. The chain employs TRBV11-2 and TRBJ1-4, with D unresolved. The CDR3 covers 12 residues. Trimming left V 5 bases short and J 5 bases short, with 6 bases between. Per the germline V gene, CDR1 is SGHAT and CDR2 is FQNNGV. Combining the CDR3 with reference TRBV11-2 and TRBJ1-4 gives the whole variable domain EAGVAQSPRYKIIEKRQSVAFWCNPISGHATLYWYQQILGQGPKLLIQFQNNGVVDDSQLPKDRFSAERLKGVDSTLKIQPAKLEDSAVYLCASSARNEKLFFGSGTQLSVL.

The rearrangement joins TRBV28 to TRBJ1-5; D unresolved. The CDR3 contains 14 residues. Trimming shortened V by 2 bases and J by 7 bases, and 12 bases separated the two germline ends. Germline V gene data show CDR1 as MDHEN and CDR2 as SYDVKM. In nucleotides, the CDR3 is TGTGCCAGCAGTTTAGGACGGGATCGGCAGCCCCAGCATTTT. Its translation: CASSLGRDRQPQHF.

The rearrangement links TRBV6-5 to TRBJ2-7; weak D call: TRBD1 (6 bases). With 7 bases removed from V and 6 bases from J, the gap between germline ends came to 16 bases. Per the germline V gene, CDR1 is MNHEY and CDR2 is SVGAGI. CDR3 length: 13 residues. The CDR3 is CASNPSRGLEQYF. The DNA of the CDR3 is TGTGCCAGCAACCCGTCCAGGGGTCTCGAGCAGTACTTC.

V gene TRBV7-2 combines with J gene TRBJ1-2; D is possibly TRBD1 (5 bases). V lost 4 bases and J lost 4, with 13 bases in between. Germline V gene data show CDR1 as SGHTA and CDR2 as FQGNSA. This CDR3 is built from 14 residues. The CDR3 nucleotides are TGTGCCAGCAGCTATACCGGGGGTTCCTATGGCTACACCTTC. Amino acid sequence: CASSYTGGSYGYTF.

The chain links TRBV10-1 to TRBJ1-1; weak D call: TRBD1 (5 bases). This CDR3 is built from 14 residues. Germline V gene data show CDR1 as WNHNN and CDR2 as SYGVQD (reference sequence). Trimming stripped 8 bases from V and 1 base from J, with 14 bases between. The CDR3 here is CASVGRDRNTEAFF. As DNA, the CDR3 is TGCGCCAGCGTGGGCCGAGACAGGAACACTGAAGCTTTCTTT.

The J gene is TRBJ2-7, the V gene TRBV3-1 (or the pseudogene TRBV3-2), with 11 nucleotides matching TRBD2. CDR3 length: 15 residues. Unmatched junction bases numbered 3, after V lost 3 bases and J lost 2 bases. The germline gives CDR1 LGHDT, CDR2 YNNKEL (reference sequence). The CDR3 protein is CASSQGLAETYEQYF. The CDR3 DNA is TGTGCCAGCAGCCAGGGACTAGCGGAGACCTACGAGCAGTACTTC.

The gene calls are TRBV2 and TRBJ1-5; D remains ambiguous. Germline CDR1 is SNHLY and CDR2 is FYNNEI. The CDR3 is 13 residues long. With 11 bases removed from V and 0 bases from J, the gap between germline ends came to 11 bases. In nucleotides, the CDR3 is TGTGCCGGCGGCGATTATAGCAATCAGCCCCAGCATTTT. It specifies CAGGDYSNQPQHF. Complete variable domain (other parts from reference TRBV2 and TRBJ1-5): EPEVTQTPSHQVTQMGQEVILRCVPISNHLYFYWYRQILGQKVEFLVSFYNNEISEKSEIFDDQFSVERPDGSNFTLKIRSTKLEDSAMYFCAGGDYSNQPQHFGDGTRLSIL.

This chain connects TRBV5-4 to TRBJ2-5; a possible D gene is TRBD1 (7 bases). Germline CDR1 is SGHNT and CDR2 is YYREEE (reference sequence). V lost 4 bases and J 2 bases, leaving 15 bases between the germline ends. This CDR3 is built from 15 residues. The CDR3 sequence is CASSTRQGGQETQYF. DNA for the CDR3: TGTGCCAGCAGCACGCGACAGGGAGGACAAGAGACCCAGTACTTC.